The present T cell receptor beta chain was sequenced within a study of human T cells and chemical hapten exposure. Overall study: Patients, mostly women, had alopecia areata, alopecia totalis or alopecia universalis.

Time point given: pre-sensitization, week 0. The treatment denotes: therapeutic diphenylcyclopropenone sensitization with weekly scalp DPC. Regarding the study as a whole: Among TCRs, those above 1 in 1000 frequency were unaffected by DPC sensitization.

To note about this clonotype: Antigen unknown.

Individual cDNA molecules received unique molecular identifiers in the library. TCRdb called the RACE reads again in MiXCR, with one record for every CDR3 protein. The sample holds under 300,000 distinct CDR3 sequences; about 9% are singletons and the top ten take roughly 2.5%. The V gene lost 3 bases and the J gene lost 4 bases, with 13 bases spanning the gap. CDR1 MNHEY and CDR2 SMNVEV come from the germline V gene (reference sequence). The CDR3 covers 15 residues. The source is a middle-aged woman with alopecia areata. Some clones in this sample may be carry-over from other donors' samples. The input for sequencing was whole blood, taken in connection with sensitization to the hapten diphenylcyclopropenone (DPC). The V call is TRBV27, the J call TRBJ2-1, with a possible D match to TRBD2 (5 bases). The CDR3 nucleotides are TGTGCCAGCAGTTTCCAGCGGCCTTCGTACAATGAGCAGTTCTTC. This encodes CASSFQRPSYNEQFF.